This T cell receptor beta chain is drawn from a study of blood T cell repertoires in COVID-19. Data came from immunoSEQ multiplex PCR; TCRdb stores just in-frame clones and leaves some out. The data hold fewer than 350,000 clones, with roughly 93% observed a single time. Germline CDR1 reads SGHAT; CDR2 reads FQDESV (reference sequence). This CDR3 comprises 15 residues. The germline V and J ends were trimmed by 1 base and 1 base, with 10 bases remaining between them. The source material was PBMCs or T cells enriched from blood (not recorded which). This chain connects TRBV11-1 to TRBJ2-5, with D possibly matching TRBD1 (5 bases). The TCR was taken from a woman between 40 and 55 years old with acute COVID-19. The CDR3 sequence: CASSLGVTAQETQYF. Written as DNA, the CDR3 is TGTGCCAGCAGCTTAGGGGTGACAGCCCAAGAGACCCAGTACTTC.